This T cell receptor (beta chain) was sequenced for a study of T cell responses to AZD1222 COVID-19 vaccine (TCRdb year 2021). Turning to the overall study: AZD1222 recipients with second doses at about 4 weeks or about 12 weeks were pooled, because spike-specific TCR depth and breadth did not differ between schedules. TCR sequencing covered more than 230 trial participants: about 210 given two doses of AZD1222 and 26 given two doses of MenACWY control vaccine. Trial participants were enrolled by age into subgroups of 18-55, 56-69 and 70-plus years, and about 150, 27 and 61 TCR-sequenced participants, respectively, were included in these subgroups. Here is what the overall study found, with its caveats: Most participants were white British and females outnumbered males, and the authors suggested that clonal diversity may have been underestimated. In the small 56-69-year group, the increase in depth fell short of significance, most likely because of low power. Reportedly, almost half of the unique spike-specific TCRs recognized epitopes lying outside the regions that are mutated in the B.1.351 and B.1.1.7 variants. After two AZD1222 doses, both the breadth and the depth of spike-specific TCRs were significantly higher than at day 0 and than in MenACWY recipients. Conclusions about previously exposed vaccinees are limited, since just a handful of AZD1222 recipients were seropositive for SARS-CoV-2 at baseline. Because no samples from the day 14 peak response were available, repertoires could be characterized only after the peak T cell response. The vaccine-associated CD4 TCRs covered the entire spike protein, and the dominant responses fell in regions 160-218 and 743-854.

The CDR3 regions of human TCRbeta chains were analyzed by immunosequencing. From the authors' description of their analysis: TCRs in the repertoires were matched against a reference library of SARS-CoV-2-specific TCRs that had been generated with the MIRA antigen-specificity platform. Breadth was defined as the fraction of unique TCRs that were SARS-CoV-2-associated, and depth was defined as the fraction of total T cells that were SARS-CoV-2-associated. Each spike-specific TCR was assigned to its reactive spike region and to a CD4 or CD8 class using the MIRA data. Log10-transformed breadth and depth values were compared by one-way ANOVA with Sidak's multiple comparisons tests. Entries here come from immuneACCESS through TCRdb and include only in-frame sequences with V and J called. Some clones fail to appear in such tables; in the studies checked, an unresolved V gene covers under half of the shortfall, and the cause of the remainder is unknown. V, J and clone size are taken as reported in that table, and D and trimming were inferred from the DNA itself. The sample records fewer than 150,000 clones, 90% of which are singletons. The ten most abundant clones make up around 3.5% of the sample.

Counted from cysteine to phenylalanine, this CDR3 has 14 amino acids. The CDR3 DNA has 42 bases and is translated from base 1. Reading the germline V gene (reference sequence) gives CDR1 LNHDA and CDR2 SQIVND. Unmatched junction bases come to 6, with V trimmed by 6 bases and J by 10 bases. In regard to this clone: Which antigen it targets is not known. Base qualities are not provided; no much larger clone lies one nucleotide away.

Explained via the paper, the time point label denotes: baseline before first vaccination. Vaccinee samples were obtained from the UK trials COV001 and COV002, which included a single-blind randomized controlled phase 2/3 trial of AZD1222 (ChAdOx1 nCoV-19) in healthy adults. Trial participant PBMC samples were collected at day 0 and day 28 after the second dose for TCRbeta chain sequencing. The chain joins TRBV19 to TRBJ1-6, and TRBD1 aligns with 10 junction nucleotides. The source is an adult in good health. The source material was peripheral blood, sampled on day 0 of AZD1222 vaccination. The nucleotides read TGTGCCAGTAGCAGGGACAGGGGATACTCACCCCTCCACTTT. It codes for CASSRDRGYSPLHF.